This T cell receptor beta chain comes out of a study of control samples from healthy donors and cancer patients. The germline CDR1 and CDR2 sequences are SGDLS and YYNGEE. V was pared by 2 bases and J by 4 bases, with 13 bases between. This CDR3 spans 15 amino acids. Generated by immunoSEQ multiplex PCR, the TCRdb table keeps only in-frame clones and is missing some. The sample has roughly 76,000 clones, 80% to 95% seen once. The clonotype originates from a woman in her 40s with lung cancer. The sequencing input was PBMCs. The chain uses TRBV9 and TRBJ2-1; D possibly corresponds to TRBD2 (6 bases). CDR3 coding DNA: TGTGCCAGCAGCGTGGGCCAGGCGGGGTACAATGAGCAGTTCTTC. Protein: CASSVGQAGYNEQFF.